This T cell receptor (beta chain) was captured by sequencing in a study of T cell responses to AZD1222 COVID-19 vaccine. In regard to this clone: The target antigen is unknown.

Study-level findings and limits: Only a handful of AZD1222 recipients were seropositive at baseline.

V shed 3 bases and J shed 5 bases, with 4 bases lying between them. Germline CDR1 reads KGHSH; CDR2 reads LQKENI. This CDR3 has 11 amino acids. Here immunoSEQ multiplex PCR was the method, and the copy in TCRdb shows in-frame clones only, minus some. The sample has roughly 150,000 clones, more than 70% seen once; the top ten hold roughly 5.5%. This chain connects TRBV18 to TRBJ1-1; D is undetermined. The specimen was peripheral blood, collected on day 0 of AZD1222 vaccination. This TCR derives from an adult in good health. The CDR3: CASSPSTEAFF. The CDR3 DNA reads as TGTGCCAGCTCACCGAGTACTGAAGCTTTCTTT.